Listed below are T cell receptor beta chains from one sample, sequenced in a study of cytomegalovirus exposure and HLA in healthy donors. Repertoires were generated with immunoSEQ multiplex PCR, while TCRdb's copy carries only in-frame clones and drops some. Among 140,000 to 150,000 clones listed, around four fifths were seen once. The sequenced sample consisted of PBMCs. The receptors were sampled from a female donor in good health and CMV-seronegative. CDR3s include the opening cysteine and the closing phenylalanine or tryptophan. The order of the fields is J gene, clone size, V gene, D gene, CDR3 DNA, CDR3 protein. The D gene is left open where the match is weak. Size is omitted from some rows. Given values are once, few, many or a class for expanded clones.

TRBJ1-1,once,TRBV5-4,TRBD1,TGTGCCAGCAGTTGGACAGGGGCGAACACTGAAGCTTTCTTT,CASSWTGANTEAFF
TRBJ1-1,.,TRBV7-2,.,TGTGCCAGCAGCTTAGGGCGCGCCCTAGGCGCTTTCTTT,CASSLGRALGAFF
TRBJ2-1,.,TRBV19,TRBD2,TGTGCCAGTAGTTGGGGGGGGGTTCAGAACAATGAGCAGTTCTTC,CASSWGGVQNNEQFF
TRBJ1-5,.,TRBV5-6,.,TGTGCCAGCAGCCGCCTCAGGGATCAGTTCGGTCAGCCCCAGCATTTT,CASSRLRDQFGQPQHF
TRBJ2-2,.,TRBV4-2,.,TGTGCCAGCAGCCGACGAGCAGGGGAGGGAAACACCGGGGAGCTGTTTTTT,CASSRRAGEGNTGELFF
TRBJ2-3,few,TRBV5-6,.,TGTGCCAGCAGCTTCGGGGATACGCAGTATTTT,CASSFGDTQYF
TRBJ1-1,.,TRBV7-2,TRBD1,TGTGCCAGCAGCAAGAGACAGGGGGAAGCTGAAGCTTTCTTT,CASSKRQGEAEAFF
TRBJ2-3,.,TRBV4-2,TRBD2,TGTGCCAGCACCCCCGGGACTAGCGGGGGAGCAGATACGCAGTATTTT,CASTPGTSGGADTQYF
TRBJ1-6,once,TRBV4-1,TRBD1,TGCGCCAGCAGCCAAGATAGGGCAGGGGGCAGTTATTCACCCCTCCACTTT,CASSQDRAGGSYSPLHF
TRBJ1-5,.,TRBV6-1,TRBD1,TGTGCCAGCCAATTGGACAGGGGCGTCAATCAGCCCCAGCATTTT,CASQLDRGVNQPQHF
TRBJ2-7,once,TRBV25-1,.,TGTGCCAGCAGTGGGGGCGGCCGGCAGTACTTC,CASSGGGRQYF